Listed below are T cell receptor beta chains from one sample, sequenced in a study of blood T cell repertoires in COVID-19. Here immunoSEQ multiplex PCR was the method, and the copy in TCRdb shows in-frame clones only, minus some. The sample includes roughly 670,000 clones, 90% of them seen just once. The sequencing sample was made of peripheral blood. The receptors were sampled from a woman aged 18-30 years with acute or convalescent COVID-19. Each CDR3 is given with its conserved first and last residue. D genes are given only for firm matches. Only some rows state a clone size, as once, few, many or a class for expanded clones.

TRBV18	NA	TRBJ1-1	NA	CASSPIDLRLNTEAFF	TGTGCCAGCTCACCGATAGACTTGCGGTTGAACACTGAAGCTTTCTTT
TRBV14	NA	TRBJ1-3	NA	CASSPGWVDTIYF	TGTGCCAGCAGCCCCGGGTGGGTAGACACCATATATTTT
TRBV7-2	NA	TRBJ2-7	TRBD2	CASSGTSGGESYEQYF	TGTGCCAGCAGCGGGACTAGCGGGGGGGAGTCCTACGAGCAGTACTTC
TRBV27	NA	TRBJ1-4	NA	CASSFGRDGHNEKLFF	TGTGCCAGCAGTTTCGGCCGTGACGGACATAATGAAAAACTGTTTTTT
TRBV7-9	NA	TRBJ2-7	TRBD1	CASSFYPGGQYEQYF	TGTGCCAGCAGCTTCTACCCAGGGGGCCAGTACGAGCAGTACTTC
TRBV7-3	NA	TRBJ1-2	NA	CASSLSRRGGYTF	TGTGCCAGCAGCTTAAGCAGACGGGGTGGCTACACCTTC
TRBV5-1	NA	TRBJ1-2	TRBD1	CASSVGQGIYGYTF	TGCGCCAGCAGCGTGGGACAGGGGATCTATGGCTACACCTTC
TRBV4-3	NA	TRBJ2-1	TRBD2	CASSQSGGAYEQFF	TGCGCCAGCAGCCAAAGCGGGGGGGCCTATGAGCAGTTCTTC
TRBV6-2/TRBV6-3	NA	TRBJ2-7	NA	CASSWGLHYEQYF	TGTGCCAGCAGCTGGGGACTCCACTACGAGCAGTACTTC
TRBV15	NA	TRBJ2-7	TRBD1	CATSRRGGNEQYF	TGTGCCACCAGCAGAAGAGGGGGCAACGAGCAGTACTTC
TRBV5-4	NA	TRBJ1-1	TRBD1	CASSRGQVNTEAFF	TGTGCCAGCAGCAGGGGACAGGTGAACACTGAAGCTTTCTTT
TRBV7-9	few	TRBJ2-7	TRBD2	CASSHTSGGQTYEQYF	TGTGCCAGCAGCCACACTAGCGGGGGCCAAACCTACGAGCAGTACTTC
TRBV4-3	NA	TRBJ1-1	TRBD1	CASSQATGARNTEAFF	TGCGCCAGCAGCCAAGCGACAGGGGCTAGGAACACTGAAGCTTTCTTT
TRBV12-1	NA	TRBJ1-2	NA	CASSYLGGGYTF	TGTGCCAGCAGCTACCTCGGGGGAGGCTACACCTTC
TRBV2	NA	TRBJ2-7	TRBD2	CASSDPSGGQTYEQYF	TGTGCCAGCAGTGACCCAAGCGGGGGCCAGACCTACGAGCAGTACTTC
TRBV7-8	once	TRBJ1-2	TRBD1	CASSLSVQGDSSLGGYTF	TGTGCCAGCAGCTTATCCGTACAGGGGGATTCTAGTTTAGGTGGCTACACCTTC
TRBV9	few	TRBJ1-5	NA	CASSRGNHPQHF	TGTGCCAGCAGCCGGGGGAATCATCCCCAGCATTTT
TRBV7-9	NA	TRBJ1-3	NA	CASSFLTRLTSGNTIYF	TGTGCCAGCAGCTTTTTGACTCGCTTAACCTCTGGAAACACCATATATTTT
TRBV5-1	NA	TRBJ1-1	TRBD1	CASSLDTGETEAFF	TGCGCCAGCAGCTTGGATACAGGGGAAACTGAAGCTTTCTTT
TRBV24-1	NA	TRBJ1-2	NA	CATSTGNYGYTF	TGTGCCACCAGCACAGGAAACTATGGCTACACCTTC
TRBV18	NA	TRBJ2-3	NA	CASSPNARTSTDTQYF	TGTGCCAGCTCACCAAATGCGCGGACTAGCACAGATACGCAGTATTTT
TRBV7-8	NA	TRBJ1-2	TRBD1	CASSQGTGVMRNDGYTF	TGTGCCAGCAGCCAAGGGACAGGGGTGATGAGGAATGATGGCTACACCTTC
TRBV5-1	NA	TRBJ1-1	TRBD1	CASSRGQISSVNTEAFF	TGCGCCAGCAGCAGGGGACAGATTAGTAGTGTCAACACTGAAGCTTTCTTT
TRBV29-1	NA	TRBJ1-1	NA	CSALKTGFTEAFF	TGCAGCGCCCTCAAAACAGGCTTTACTGAAGCTTTCTTT
TRBV6-4	NA	TRBJ2-3	NA	CASSEEEGSTDTQYF	TGTGCCAGCAGTGAGGAGGAGGGATCCACAGATACGCAGTATTTT